This T cell receptor beta chain is from a study of blood T cell repertoires in COVID-19. Participants, about 18 to 90 years old, spanned some 23 US areas. Assignments of participants to cohorts depended upon their own reported clinical history. Original methodology: Amplification of reference gene primers was used by the study to estimate nucleated cell counts. Clones were read by immunoSEQ multiplex PCR, and TCRdb kept only the in-frame ones, dropping some. V, J and clone size are taken as reported in that table, and D and trimming were inferred from the DNA itself. The sample holds 350,000 to 400,000 clones, just over 90% seen once. The sequenced sample consisted of PBMCs or T cells enriched from blood (not recorded which). This receptor was obtained from a woman aged 40 to 50 who had been exposed to COVID-19.

This CDR3 is CSVEDQRAGEQFF. The CDR3, as DNA: TGCAGCGTTGAAGATCAACGAGCGGGGGAGCAGTTCTTC. The chain carries TRBV29-1 and TRBJ2-1; 7 nucleotides align to TRBD2. Germline V gives CDR1 SQVTM, CDR2 ANQGSEA. The CDR3 has 13 amino acids. V lost 0 bases to trimming and J lost 10 bases; unmatched junction nucleotides: 6.